These 28 T cell receptor beta chains originate from one sample sequenced in a study of OX40 agonist ivuxolimab in advanced cancers. Clones were sequenced by immunoSEQ multiplex PCR, and TCRdb holds only the in-frame ones, with some missing. The table shows under 60,000 clones, with around 88% occurring only once. Sequencing used CD4+ or CD8+ T cells sorted from blood, obtained in a trial of the OX40 agonist ivuxolimab. The source of these receptors is an adult with an advanced solid tumor such as melanoma, head and neck, liver or kidney cancer.

V is TRBV5-1 and J is TRBJ2-4, with 7 bases identical to TRBD2. V dropped 0 bases and J dropped 8; count of bases not matched to a gene: 5. The CDR3 has 14 residues. Germline CDR1 is SGHRS and CDR2 is YFSETQ. DNA of the CDR3: TGCGCCAGCAGCTTGGAAGCGGGGAGGGACATTCAGTACTTC. Residues: CASSLEAGRDIQYF.

The rearrangement links TRBV7-9 to TRBJ1-5; 8 nucleotides agree with TRBD1. V gave up 5 bases and J gave up 3 bases; unmatched junction bases: 6. The CDR3 is 15 residues long. In germline, CDR1 is SEHNR, CDR2 FQNEAQ (reference sequence). The CDR3 DNA reads TGTGCCAGCAGCGCCCCGACAGGGGCCAATCAGCCCCAGCATTTT. It translates to CASSAPTGANQPQHF.

The gene calls are TRBV7-9 and TRBJ2-2; D is undetermined. The germline CDR1 and CDR2 sequences are SEHNR and FQNEAQ (reference sequence). The CDR3 loop spans 15 amino acids. Trimming cost V 3 bases and J 0 bases, with 8 bases left between them. In DNA form, the CDR3 reads TGTGCCAGCAGCTTTCGGGTGTCGAACACCGGGGAGCTGTTTTTT. Protein sequence: CASSFRVSNTGELFF.

The rearrangement joins TRBV19 to TRBJ2-5; D might be TRBD1 or TRBD2, each matching 5 bases. The CDR3 runs 16 residues. Germline V gives CDR1 LNHDA, CDR2 SQIVND (reference sequence). V lost 1 base, J lost 0 bases, and 12 bases lay in between. This CDR3 reads CASSIGGRGYQETQYF. The DNA of the CDR3 is TGTGCCAGTAGTATAGGGGGCAGAGGGTACCAAGAGACCCAGTACTTC.

J is TRBJ2-5 and V is TRBV6-5, with a possible D match to TRBD1 (6 bases). V was pared by 2 bases and J by 5 bases, with 18 bases between. This CDR3 spans 16 amino acids. Germline CDR1 and CDR2: MNHEY and SVGAGI. The CDR3 DNA follows: TGTGCCAGCAGTTACGCCCTAGGGGGACGCAAGGAGACCCAGTACTTC. Translating gives CASSYALGGRKETQYF.

This clone was observed a handful of times. This chain connects TRBV5-6 to TRBJ2-7; the match to TRBD1 covers 7 bases. The CDR3 is 14 residues long. Germline lookup yields CDR1 SGHDT and CDR2 YYEEEE. The junction had 4 bases not matched to a gene; V was cut back by 4 bases and J by 0 bases. Here the CDR3 reads CASSPGGSSYEQYF. The CDR3 DNA follows: TGTGCCAGCAGCCCAGGGGGTAGCTCCTACGAGCAGTACTTC.

The rearrangement links TRBV6-5 to TRBJ2-1; TRBD1 is a possible D gene (6 bases). CDR1 is MNHEY and CDR2 is SVGAGI in the germline V gene. V lost 4 bases, J lost 14 bases, and 21 bases lay in between. This CDR3 comprises 14 residues. The DNA for the CDR3 is TGTGCCAGCAGTTCCCTCCTAGTACAGGGTTGGGAGTTCTTC. Encoded protein: CASSSLLVQGWEFF.

The DNA of the CDR3 is TGTGCCAGCACACACCTAGCGGGACCGTACAATGAGCAGTTCTTC. Translation gives CASTHLAGPYNEQFF. This chain uses TRBV7-8 with TRBJ2-1; 9 bases are a match to TRBD2. Trimming removed 7 bases from V and 4 bases from J; junction bases left unmatched: 8. This CDR3 is 15 amino acids long. Germline V CDR1 and CDR2: SGHVS, FQNEAQ.

In the case of this clone: The junction and the germline gene differ at one end; a read error may be behind it. The DNA of the CDR3 is TGTGCCAGCAGGGAAGGGACAGGGTTTCGATACGAGCAGTACTTC. Protein sequence: CASREGTGFRYEQYF. The V gene is TRBV6-1, the J gene TRBJ2-7; 9 bases line up with TRBD1. Germline values: CDR1 MNHNS, CDR2 SASEGT. The length of the CDR3 is 15 residues.

The rearrangement uses TRBV13 and TRBJ1-1, with TRBD1 as a possible D gene (6 bases). The CDR3 loop spans 13 amino acids. Trimming left V 1 base short and J 5 bases short, with 8 bases between. Per the germline V gene, CDR1 is PRHDT and CDR2 is FYEKMQ (reference sequence). This CDR3 reads CASSLEGETEAFF. CDR3 DNA sequence: TGTGCCAGCAGCTTAGAGGGGGAAACTGAAGCTTTCTTT.

The J gene is TRBJ2-7, the V gene TRBV7-9, with 12 positions matching TRBD1. Trimming cost V 5 bases and J 4 bases; bases outside gene matches: 6. CDR1 and CDR2 (germline): SEHNR, FQNEAQ (reference sequence). CDR3 size: 15 residues. Here the CDR3 DNA reads TGTGCCAGCAGCATGGGACAGGGGGCGTCGTACGAGCAGTACTTC. Its translation is CASSMGQGASYEQYF.

The chain is built from TRBV9 and TRBJ2-2, with D unresolved. With 2 bases removed from V and 2 bases from J, the gap between germline ends came to 1 base. CDR1 and CDR2 (germline): SGDLS, YYNGEE. This CDR3 spans 12 amino acids. CDR3 residues: CASSVNTGELFF. In DNA, the CDR3 is TGTGCCAGCAGCGTTAACACCGGGGAGCTGTTTTTT.

The V call is TRBV19, the J call TRBJ2-1, with TRBD1 identical over 10 bases. Germline trimming cut 5 bases from V and 9 bases from J; bases unmatched to any gene: 10. Germline V gene sequence: CDR1 LNHDA, CDR2 SQIVND (reference sequence). The CDR3 is made up of 15 amino acids. CDR3 sequence (DNA): TGTGCCAGTAGTGCGGGACAGGGGTACCAGGTTGAGCAGTTCTTC. Translation: CASSAGQGYQVEQFF.

The CDR3 protein is CATSPGQIFGTGELFF. CDR3 nucleotide sequence: TGTGCCACCTCCCCGGGACAGATATTTGGGACCGGGGAGCTGTTTTTT. The chain combines TRBV19 with TRBJ2-2; TRBD1 agrees at 7 bases. V gave up 10 bases and J gave up 5 bases; unmatched junction bases: 16. CDR1 is LNHDA and CDR2 is SQIVND in the germline V gene (reference sequence). There are 16 residues in the CDR3.

The gene calls are TRBV7-7 and TRBJ2-1; TRBD2 matches at 8 bases. This CDR3 contains 12 residues. Germline V CDR1 and CDR2: SSHAT, FNYEAQ (reference sequence). The V and J ends lost 5 bases and 9 bases, in that order; junction bases with no gene match: 3. The CDR3 coding sequence is TGTGCCAGCAGCGGACTAGCCGGTGAGCAGTTCTTC. Amino acids: CASSGLAGEQFF.

The chain links TRBV9 to TRBJ2-7; 8 bases agree with TRBD2. Germline V lookup: CDR1 SGDLS, CDR2 YYNGEE. With V trimmed by 2 bases and J by 2 bases, 3 bases remained unmatched. CDR3 length equals 14 residues. CDR3 amino acids: CASSVSGAAYEQYF. As DNA, the CDR3 is TGTGCCAGCAGCGTTAGCGGGGCCGCCTACGAGCAGTACTTC.

This rearrangement joins TRBV19 to TRBJ1-5; maybe TRBD1 (5 bases). The CDR3 is 14 residues long. V was pared by 7 bases and J by 7 bases, with 17 bases between. The germline CDR1 and CDR2 sequences are LNHDA and SQIVND (reference sequence). The CDR3 region is CASTLSGVGQPQHF. CDR3 nucleotide sequence: TGTGCCAGTACTTTGTCGGGGGTGGGCCAGCCCCAGCATTTT. The full variable domain, with the rest looked up from reference TRBV19 and TRBJ1-5, is DGGITQSPKYLFRKEGQNVTLSCEQNLNHDAMYWYRQDPGQGLRLIYYSQIVNDFQKGDIAEGYSVSREKKESFPLTVTSAQKNPTAFYLCASTLSGVGQPQHFGDGTRLSIL.

The rearrangement uses TRBV7-9 and TRBJ2-7, with TRBD2 matching over 13 bases. The germline V gene has CDR1 SEHNR and CDR2 FQNEAQ (reference sequence). After removal of 5 bases from V and 5 bases from J, the junction contained 6 bases not matched to a gene. The CDR3 totals 15 residues. The CDR3 bases are TGTGCCAGCAGCCGCGGGACTAGCGGGATCAACGAGCAGTACTTC. Its translation: CASSRGTSGINEQYF.

CDR3 nucleotide sequence: TGTGCCAGCAGTTTACGAGGACAGGGAAACGAGCAGTACTTC. It is translated as CASSLRGQGNEQYF. This chain connects TRBV27 to TRBJ2-7, with TRBD1 identical over 8 bases. CDR3 length: 14 residues. After removal of 2 bases from V and 5 bases from J, the junction contained 5 bases not matched to a gene. Germline assignment: CDR1 MNHEY and CDR2 SMNVEV (reference sequence).

CDR3 in DNA: TGTGCCAGTAGGTTAGGCACCGGGGAGCTGTTTTTT. Its protein is CASRLGTGELFF. The chain combines TRBV19 with TRBJ2-2; D is unclear. Germline loops: CDR1 LNHDA, CDR2 SQIVND (reference sequence). The length of the CDR3 is 12 residues. Trimming stripped 6 bases from V and 4 bases from J, with 6 bases between.

This CDR3 reads CASSLSHEQFF. CDR3 DNA: TGTGCCAGCAGCTTATCCCATGAGCAGTTCTTC. J is TRBJ2-1 and V is TRBV7-9; D ambiguous. The germline V gene has CDR1 SEHNR and CDR2 FQNEAQ (reference sequence). The CDR3 runs 11 residues. Trimming pared 2 bases from V and 8 bases from J, leaving 4 bases between.

This rearrangement joins TRBV7-8 to TRBJ2-7, with D possibly being TRBD1 or TRBD2 (5 bases each). Germline V gives CDR1 SGHVS, CDR2 FQNEAQ. Trimming pared 4 bases from V and 3 bases from J, leaving 10 bases between. The CDR3 is 13 amino acids. The CDR3 region has the DNA TGTGCCAGCAGCTGGGACGGAGACTACGAGCAGTACTTC. Translating gives CASSWDGDYEQYF.

The DNA of the CDR3 is TGTGCCAGCAGCGAAAACGATAGGGGGGAGCAGTTCTTC. The encoded protein is CASSENDRGEQFF. The chain has TRBV9 and TRBJ2-1; TRBD1 might be the D (6 bases). Germline-derived CDR1 and CDR2 are SGDLS and YYNGEE. Trimming shortened V by 3 bases and J by 10 bases, and 14 bases separated the two germline ends. The CDR3 has 13 residues.

In this sample, this clone turned up a few times. This chain connects TRBV10-1 to TRBJ2-7; no reliable D call. V was pared by 0 bases and J by 3 bases, with 6 bases between. Germline V gene lookup returns CDR1 WNHNN and CDR2 SYGVQD (reference sequence). The CDR3 loop spans 13 amino acids. CDR3 region: CASSESGGYEQYF. CDR3 DNA: TGCGCCAGCAGTGAGTCCGGTGGCTACGAGCAGTACTTC.

The chain employs TRBV19 and TRBJ2-1, with 8 positions matching TRBD2. V shed 1 base and J 2 bases; nucleotides not matched to a gene: 4. Germline values: CDR1 LNHDA, CDR2 SQIVND (reference sequence). This CDR3 is 16 amino acids long. CDR3 nucleotide sequence: TGTGCCAGTAGTATAGCGGGCGGGAGGACCTACAATGAGCAGTTCTTC. Protein product: CASSIAGGRTYNEQFF.

CDR3 nucleotides: TGTGCCAGCAGCTTGGAGGCGGGGGCCATCGGGGAAAAACTGTTTTTT. This codes for CASSLEAGAIGEKLFF. V is TRBV5-4 and J is TRBJ1-4; D is possibly TRBD1 (6 bases). Germline CDR1 and CDR2: SGHNT and YYREEE (reference sequence). V was clipped by 0 bases and J by 8 bases, with 17 bases between them. The CDR3 extends over 16 amino acids. The full variable domain, with the rest looked up from reference TRBV5-4 and TRBJ1-4, is ETGVTQSPTHLIKTRGQQVTLRCSSQSGHNTVSWYQQALGQGPQFIFQYYREEENGRGNFPPRFSGLQFPNYSSELNVNALELDDSALYLCASSLEAGAIGEKLFFGSGTQLSVL.

The rearrangement joins TRBV5-1 to TRBJ1-1, with D perhaps TRBD1 (6 bases). The V and J ends lost 1 base and 2 bases respectively, with 12 bases between them. CDR1 and CDR2 from the germline V gene are SGHRS and YFSETQ. The CDR3 loop spans 15 amino acids. CDR3 sequence (DNA): TGCGCCAGCAGCTTGACGCAGGGGTCCAACACTGAAGCTTTCTTT. It codes for CASSLTQGSNTEAFF.

The V call is TRBV4-1, the J call TRBJ1-1; TRBD1 agrees at 8 bases. The CDR3 contains 11 residues. CDR1 is MGHRA, CDR2 YSYEKL, per germline. V was pared by 6 bases and J by 12 bases, with 6 bases of the junction left unmatched. The CDR3 sequence is CASSLGQGTFF. The CDR3, as DNA: TGCGCCAGCAGTCTAGGACAGGGAACTTTCTTT.